The source of this TCR beta chain is a study of identical twins. The CDR3 runs to 14 residues. The germline V gene has CDR1 DFQATT and CDR2 SNEGSKA (reference sequence). Study results and caveats: Fewer insertions characterized abundant cord blood beta clonotypes, whereas memory repertoires showed none. Cross-sectional statistics underpinned the conclusions; the same donors were not followed.

MiXCR was run by TCRdb on the 5' RACE reads, yielding one entry per CDR3 protein. The table lists a few hundred thousand distinct CDR3 sequences, roughly 8% of them singletons. With respect to this clonotype: The target antigen is unknown. The junction and the germline gene differ at one end; a read error may be behind it.

A further study also used this sample, focusing on yellow fever vaccine responses in identical twins. That source adds: Twins' vaccine T cell responses reportedly seemed partly convergent and partly personalized.

This sequence joins TRBV20-1 and TRBJ2-1, with D perhaps matching TRBD1 (5 bases). Sequenced material: CD8+ T cells sorted from blood. The TCR sequence derives from a woman between 18 and 29 years old in good health. CDR3 sequence (DNA): TGTAGCCTGGTTGTGGGGCCGATCTACAATGAGCAGTTCTTC. Residues: CSLVVGPIYNEQFF.